This T cell receptor (beta chain) was retrieved from a study of cytomegalovirus exposure and HLA in healthy donors. Study in general: An early release of data contained approximately 80 million unique TCRs, which came from HLA-typed donors.

PCR used 60 Vbeta primers and 13 Jbeta primers. TCRdb's table, derived via immunoSEQ multiplex PCR, lists solely in-frame clones and lacks some. The profile shows some 51,000 clones, roughly 77% of them singletons. The V and J ends lost 2 bases and 2 bases respectively, with 18 bases between them. Germline V gene sequence: CDR1 SGHTA, CDR2 FQGNSA. This CDR3 contains 17 residues. This sequence originates from a female donor in good health and CMV-seronegative. The rearrangement joins TRBV7-2 to TRBJ1-2; perhaps TRBD1 as D (5 bases). The specimen was PBMCs. DNA of the CDR3: TGTGCCAGCAGCTTAAGGGGCGCGGCAGGCGAGAACTATGGCTACACCTTC. Encoded protein: CASSLRGAAGENYGYTF.